Shown below are 10 T cell receptor beta chains from a single sample sequenced in a study of T cell repertoires in cytomegalovirus infection. TCRdb analysed the reads with MiXCR anew, one entry per CDR3 protein. The sample has 100,000 or so distinct CDR3 sequences, 20% to 30% seen once. Input material: CD8+ T cells from PBMCs. These receptors originate from a human donor in good health (CMV status not recorded). Some clones in this sample may be carry-over from other donors' samples.

On this clonotype: Mismatch with germline at one junction end may stem from a read error. This chain connects TRBV14 to TRBJ1-2; 12 bases fit TRBD1. The CDR3 extends over 16 amino acids. The germline V gene has CDR1 SGHDN and CDR2 FVKESK. CDR3 sequence (DNA): TGTGTCAGCAGCCACGGTGGGACAGGGGGCACCTATGGCTACACCTTC. Protein: CVSSHGGTGGTYGYTF.

The chain carries TRBV18 and TRBJ1-4; 7 bases fit TRBD1. The CDR3 covers 14 residues. V was pared by 3 bases and J by 4 bases, with 2 bases of the junction left unmatched. The germline V gene encodes CDR1 KGHSH and CDR2 LQKENI. The CDR3 DNA reads TGTGCCAGCTCACCGGGGACAGATAATGAAAAACTGTTTTTT. This codes for CASSPGTDNEKLFF.

This clonotype was counted a few times. V and J are TRBV10-3 and TRBJ1-1, with 7 bases lining up with TRBD1. CDR1 and CDR2 from the germline V gene are ENHRY and SYGVKD. V gave up 10 bases and J gave up 4 bases; unmatched junction bases: 9. The CDR3 consists of 13 residues. Written as DNA, the CDR3 is TGTGCCAGTCGACAGGGTCTGAGCACTGAAGCTTTCTTT. Encoded protein: CASRQGLSTEAFF.

This clonotype has at least ten counts. The chain carries TRBV12-3 or TRBV12-4 and TRBJ2-7, with 7 bases aligning to TRBD1. J gave up 10 bases and V 7 bases, and 10 bases lay outside the gene matches. The CDR3 covers 12 residues. CDR3 region: CASTATGIDQYF. The CDR3 DNA reads as TGTGCCAGCACCGCGACAGGGATCGATCAGTACTTC.

This clonotype was counted between two and nine times. V gene TRBV7-6 combines with J gene TRBJ1-2, with 7 bases fitting TRBD1. This CDR3 has 14 amino acids. Germline CDR1 and CDR2: SGHVS and FNYEAQ. Trimming at V came to 5 bases and at J to 4 bases, leaving 7 bases not matched to a gene. CDR3 protein: CASSTTGRGYGYTF. CDR3 DNA sequence: TGTGCCAGCAGCACGACAGGGAGAGGCTATGGCTACACCTTC.

This clonotype has just a few counts. This sequence joins TRBV7-6 and TRBJ2-1; 9 bases map to TRBD2. V shed 1 base and J 10 bases; nucleotides not matched to a gene: 11. This CDR3 comprises 16 residues. CDR1 is SGHVS and CDR2 is FNYEAQ in the germline V gene. CDR3 amino acids: CASSLDEREALGEQFF. As DNA, the CDR3 is TGTGCCAGCAGCTTAGATGAGCGGGAGGCTCTAGGAGAGCAGTTCTTC.

This chain connects TRBV5-5 to TRBJ2-1; D may be TRBD1 or TRBD2 (5 bases each). CDR1 SGHKS and CDR2 YYEKEE come from the germline V gene (reference sequence). Trimming took 3 bases from V and 7 from J, leaving 14 bases between them. The CDR3 has 14 residues. CDR3 in amino acids: CASSSGEGENEQFF. Written as DNA, the CDR3 is TGTGCCAGCAGCTCGGGTGAAGGGGAGAATGAGCAGTTCTTC.

The table lists this clonotype with a few counts. J is TRBJ2-7 and V is TRBV4-1, with 7 bases fitting TRBD1. The CDR3 totals 14 residues. CDR1 is MGHRA, CDR2 YSYEKL, per germline. Trimming at V came to 1 base and at J to 5 bases, leaving 5 bases not matched to a gene. The CDR3 bases are TGCGCCAGCAGCCAAGCCGGACAGGTGCACGAGCAGTACTTC. This encodes CASSQAGQVHEQYF.

This clonotype was observed at least ten times. The rearrangement uses TRBV7-9 and TRBJ2-1, with 12 nucleotides matching TRBD2. With 4 bases clipped from V and 7 bases from J, the junction kept 11 bases outside the gene matches. Germline loops: CDR1 SEHNR, CDR2 FQNEAQ (reference sequence). The CDR3 has 17 amino acids. CDR3 protein: CASSSQRLAGGRNEQFF. The CDR3 DNA follows: TGTGCCAGCAGCTCCCAACGTCTAGCGGGGGGGAGGAATGAGCAGTTCTTC.

This clonotype was observed a handful of times. V is TRBV10-3 and J is TRBJ1-5, with D uncertain. V lost 0 bases and J 9 bases, leaving 15 bases between the germline ends. The CDR3 extends over 15 amino acids. Germline assignment: CDR1 ENHRY and CDR2 SYGVKD. In DNA form, the CDR3 reads TGTGCCATCAGTGAGTCCGGGAGTTCCAGATCGCCCCAGCATTTT. This encodes CAISESGSSRSPQHF.